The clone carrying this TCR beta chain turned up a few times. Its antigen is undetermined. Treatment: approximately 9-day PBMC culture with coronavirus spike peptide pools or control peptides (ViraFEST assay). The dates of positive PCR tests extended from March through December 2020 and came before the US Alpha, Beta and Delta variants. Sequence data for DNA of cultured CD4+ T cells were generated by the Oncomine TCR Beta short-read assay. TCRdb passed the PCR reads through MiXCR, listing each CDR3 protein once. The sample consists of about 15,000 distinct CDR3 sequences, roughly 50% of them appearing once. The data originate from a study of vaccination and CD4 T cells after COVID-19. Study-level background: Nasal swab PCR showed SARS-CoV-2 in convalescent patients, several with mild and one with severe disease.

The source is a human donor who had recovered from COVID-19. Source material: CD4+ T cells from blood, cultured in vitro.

The CDR3 is CASSAQGWANYGYTF. CDR3 DNA sequence: TGTGCCAGCAGTGCACAGGGTTGGGCTAACTATGGCTACACCTTC. This chain uses TRBV27 with TRBJ1-2; TRBD1 is a possible D gene (6 bases). Trimming cost V 5 bases and J 0 bases, with 13 bases left between them. Germline V gene lookup returns CDR1 MNHEY and CDR2 SMNVEV (reference sequence). This CDR3 has 15 amino acids.